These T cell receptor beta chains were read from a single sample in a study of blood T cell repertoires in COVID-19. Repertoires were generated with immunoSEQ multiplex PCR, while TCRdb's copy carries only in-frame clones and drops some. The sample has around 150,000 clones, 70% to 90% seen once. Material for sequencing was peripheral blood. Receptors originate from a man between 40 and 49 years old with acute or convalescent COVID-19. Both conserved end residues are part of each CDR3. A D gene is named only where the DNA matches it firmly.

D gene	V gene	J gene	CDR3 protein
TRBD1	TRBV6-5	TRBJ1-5	CASRNGDSGNQPQHF
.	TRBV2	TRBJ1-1	CASSEGNRINTEAFF
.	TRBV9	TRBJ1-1	CASSPRLLGGEAFF
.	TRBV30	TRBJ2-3	CASPGRAGDTQYF
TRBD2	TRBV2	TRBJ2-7	CASTGGGDRQYF
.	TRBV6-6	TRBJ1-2	CATEGGYRYTF
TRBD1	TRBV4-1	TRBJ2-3	CASSQDTGGARKDTQYF
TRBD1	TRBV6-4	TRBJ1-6	CASREGATSPLHF
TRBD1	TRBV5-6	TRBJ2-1	CASSTAKDRVYNEQFF
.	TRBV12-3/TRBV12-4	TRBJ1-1	CASSFPGLNEAFF
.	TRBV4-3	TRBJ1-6	CASSFDRTNNSPLHF
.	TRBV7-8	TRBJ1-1	CASSLAVRDSAEAFF